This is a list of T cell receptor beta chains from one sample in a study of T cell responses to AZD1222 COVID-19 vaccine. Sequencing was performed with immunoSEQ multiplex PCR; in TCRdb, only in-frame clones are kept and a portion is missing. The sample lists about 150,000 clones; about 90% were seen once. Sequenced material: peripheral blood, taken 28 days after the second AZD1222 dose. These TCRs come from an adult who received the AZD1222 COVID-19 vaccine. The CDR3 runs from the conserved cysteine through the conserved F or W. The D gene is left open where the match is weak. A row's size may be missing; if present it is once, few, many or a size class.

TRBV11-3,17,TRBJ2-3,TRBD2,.,CASSRRVGSGGADTQYF,TGTGCCAGCAGCCGCAGGGTCGGGAGCGGGGGCGCAGATACGCAGTATTTT
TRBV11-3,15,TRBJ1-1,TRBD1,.,CASSLEGQGATEAFF,TGTGCCAGCAGCTTAGAGGGACAGGGTGCCACTGAAGCTTTCTTT
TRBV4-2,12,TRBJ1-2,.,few,CASSHNEAGYTF,TGTGCCAGCAGCCATAACGAGGCTGGCTACACCTTC
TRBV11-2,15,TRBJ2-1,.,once,CASSLTSDYYNEQFF,TGTGCCAGCAGCTTGACCTCGGACTACTACAATGAGCAGTTCTTC
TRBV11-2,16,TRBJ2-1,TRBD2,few,CASSLSTSGIYNEQFF,TGTGCCAGCAGCTTAAGTACTAGCGGAATATACAATGAGCAGTTCTTC
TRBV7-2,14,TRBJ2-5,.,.,CASSLQGTVETQYF,TGTGCCAGCAGCTTACAAGGGACCGTGGAGACCCAGTACTTC
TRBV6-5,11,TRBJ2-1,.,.,CASGTYNEQFF,TGTGCCAGCGGGACGTACAATGAGCAGTTCTTC
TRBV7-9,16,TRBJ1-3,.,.,CASSLAIGVPGNTIYF,TGTGCCAGCAGCTTAGCGATTGGGGTACCTGGAAACACCATATATTTT
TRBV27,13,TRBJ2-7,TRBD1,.,CASRLQGTYEQYF,TGTGCCAGCAGGCTACAGGGGACCTACGAGCAGTACTTC
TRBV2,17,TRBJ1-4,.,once,CASSEGQRAGRWEKLFF,TGTGCCAGCAGTGAAGGCCAAAGGGCAGGGAGGTGGGAAAAACTGTTTTTT
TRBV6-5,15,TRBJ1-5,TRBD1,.,CASSGGTDSNQPQHF,TGTGCCAGCAGCGGCGGGACAGATAGCAATCAGCCCCAGCATTTT
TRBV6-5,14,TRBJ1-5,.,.,CASRPNKPNQPQHF,TGTGCCAGCCGACCAAATAAGCCCAATCAGCCCCAGCATTTT
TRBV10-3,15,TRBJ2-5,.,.,CAISDLGLRQETQYF,TGTGCCATCAGTGATCTCGGTTTGAGACAAGAGACCCAGTACTTC
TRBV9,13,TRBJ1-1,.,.,CASSGHLNTEAFF,TGTGCCAGCAGCGGACACTTGAACACTGAAGCTTTCTTT
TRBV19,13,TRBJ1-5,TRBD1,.,CASRDRGDQPQHF,TGTGCCAGTAGGGACAGGGGGGATCAGCCCCAGCATTTT
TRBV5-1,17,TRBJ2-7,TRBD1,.,CASSLRPGTGVPYEQYF,TGCGCCAGCAGCTTGAGACCTGGGACAGGGGTTCCCTACGAGCAGTACTTC
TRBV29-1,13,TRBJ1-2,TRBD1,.,CSVEADRNYGYTF,TGCAGCGTTGAGGCGGACAGGAACTATGGCTACACCTTC
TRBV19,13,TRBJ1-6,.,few,CASSIAGEWPLHF,TGTGCCAGTAGTATTGCAGGGGAGTGGCCCCTCCACTTT
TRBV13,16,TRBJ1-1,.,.,CASSSDRDVGSTEAFF,TGTGCCAGCAGCTCCGACCGGGACGTAGGGTCCACTGAAGCTTTCTTT
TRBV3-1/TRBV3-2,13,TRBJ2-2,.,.,CASSQDEGRELFF,TGTGCCAGCAGCCAAGATGAAGGTCGGGAGCTGTTTTTT
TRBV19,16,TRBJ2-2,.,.,CASSTGSSANTGELFF,TGTGCCAGTAGTACGGGGTCTAGCGCTAACACCGGGGAGCTGTTTTTT
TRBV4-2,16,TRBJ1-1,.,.,CASSQDRLSANTEAFF,TGTGCCAGCAGCCAAGATAGGTTGTCAGCGAACACTGAAGCTTTCTTT
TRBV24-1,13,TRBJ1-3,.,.,CATSDRARNTIYF,TGTGCCACCAGTGACAGGGCAAGAAACACCATATATTTT
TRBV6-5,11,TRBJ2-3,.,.,CASSQGDTQYF,TGTGCCAGCAGCCAGGGGGATACGCAGTATTTT
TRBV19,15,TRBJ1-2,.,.,CASSARDWGTNGYTF,TGTGCCAGTAGTGCCCGGGATTGGGGGACGAATGGCTACACCTTC
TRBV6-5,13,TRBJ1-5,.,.,CASMDSSNQPQHF,TGTGCCAGTATGGACTCATCTAATCAGCCCCAGCATTTT
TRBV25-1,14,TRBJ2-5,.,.,CASSESRGGETQYF,TGTGCCAGCAGTGAATCGAGGGGCGGAGAGACCCAGTACTTC
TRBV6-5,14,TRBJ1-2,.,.,CASSPRKGIHGYTF,TGTGCCAGCAGTCCTCGAAAGGGGATCCATGGCTACACCTTC